This T cell receptor beta chain is from a study of early T cells in non-severe SARS-CoV-2 infection. Whole-study context: Chains were not paired, and sequencing was done on bulk RNA from unsorted whole blood. General study results and limits: Clonotype matching in VDJdb favored anti-spike CD8 responses and did not capture private and CD4 specificities.

Each cDNA molecule carried a unique molecular identifier. TCRdb re-called the 5' RACE reads through MiXCR, storing one row per CDR3 protein. The repertoire holds about 42,000 distinct CDR3 sequences, with 5% to 6.5% as singletons. This clonotype was recorded many times. Its antigen is unknown. Sequenced here: whole blood, sampled at baseline. This clonotype was sampled from an adult who was a healthcare worker with PCR-confirmed SARS-CoV-2 infection or an uninfected control (not recorded which).

CDR3 nucleotide sequence: TGTGCCAGCAGCTTAGTTACCCCCAGGGTTTGGGGAGAGGGGCAAGAGACCCAGTACTTC. Protein product: CASSLVTPRVWGEGQETQYF. The chain uses TRBV7-6 and TRBJ2-5; the D gene could be TRBD1 or TRBD2 (5 bases each). Germline V gives CDR1 SGHVS, CDR2 FNYEAQ. The V gene lost 1 base and the J gene lost 2 bases, with 26 bases spanning the gap. This CDR3 is 20 amino acids long.